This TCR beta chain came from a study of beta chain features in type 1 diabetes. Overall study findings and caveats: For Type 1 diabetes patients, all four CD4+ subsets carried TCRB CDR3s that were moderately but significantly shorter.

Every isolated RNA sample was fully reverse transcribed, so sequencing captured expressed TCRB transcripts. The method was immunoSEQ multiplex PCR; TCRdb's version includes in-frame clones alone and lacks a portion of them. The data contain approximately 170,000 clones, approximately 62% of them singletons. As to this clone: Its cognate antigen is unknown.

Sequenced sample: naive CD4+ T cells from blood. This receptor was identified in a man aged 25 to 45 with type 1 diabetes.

Here the CDR3 reads CATSGQGAKNIQYF. The CDR3 nucleotides read TGTGCCACCAGCGGACAGGGAGCCAAAAACATTCAGTACTTC. This chain uses TRBV15 with TRBJ2-4, with 8 bases that match TRBD1. V lost 5 bases to trimming and J lost 0 bases; unmatched junction nucleotides: 0. The CDR3 spans 14 residues. Germline V CDR1 and CDR2: LNHNV, YYDKDF (reference sequence).